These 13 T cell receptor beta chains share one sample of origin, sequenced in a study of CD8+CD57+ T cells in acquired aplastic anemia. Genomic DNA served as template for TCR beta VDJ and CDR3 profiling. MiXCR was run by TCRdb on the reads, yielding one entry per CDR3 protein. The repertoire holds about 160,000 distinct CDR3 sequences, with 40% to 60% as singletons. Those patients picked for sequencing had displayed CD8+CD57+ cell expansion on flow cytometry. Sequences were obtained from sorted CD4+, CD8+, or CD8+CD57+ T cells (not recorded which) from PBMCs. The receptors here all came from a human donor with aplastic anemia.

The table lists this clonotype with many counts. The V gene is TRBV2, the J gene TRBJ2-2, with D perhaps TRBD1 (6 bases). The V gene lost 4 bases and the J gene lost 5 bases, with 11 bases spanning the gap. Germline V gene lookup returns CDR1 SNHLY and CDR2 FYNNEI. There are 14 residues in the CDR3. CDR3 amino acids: CASSAGTTTGELFF. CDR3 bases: TGTGCCAGCAGTGCTGGGACAACAACCGGGGAGCTGTTTTTT.

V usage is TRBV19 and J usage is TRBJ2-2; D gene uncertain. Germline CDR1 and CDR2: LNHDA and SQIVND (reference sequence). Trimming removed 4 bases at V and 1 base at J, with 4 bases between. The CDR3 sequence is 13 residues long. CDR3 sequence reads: CASSNLNTGELFF. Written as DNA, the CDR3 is TGTGCCAGTAGTAACCTGAACACCGGGGAGCTGTTTTTT.

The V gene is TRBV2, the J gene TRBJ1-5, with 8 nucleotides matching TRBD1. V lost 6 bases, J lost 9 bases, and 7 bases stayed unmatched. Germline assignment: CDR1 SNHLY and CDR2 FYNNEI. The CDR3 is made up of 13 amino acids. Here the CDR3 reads CASRDRDLGPQHF. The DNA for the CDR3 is TGTGCCAGCAGGGACAGGGATTTGGGGCCCCAGCATTTT. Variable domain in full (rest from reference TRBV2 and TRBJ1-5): EPEVTQTPSHQVTQMGQEVILRCVPISNHLYFYWYRQILGQKVEFLVSFYNNEISEKSEIFDDQFSVERPDGSNFTLKIRSTKLEDSAMYFCASRDRDLGPQHFGDGTRLSIL.

In DNA, the CDR3 is TGCAGTGCTCTAAGAAGCGGGGCCAACGTCCTGACTTTC. Amino acid sequence: CSALRSGANVLTF. V is TRBV20-1 and J is TRBJ2-6; no clear D. There are 13 residues in the CDR3. V shed 5 bases and J shed 4 bases, with 9 bases lying between them. Germline loops: CDR1 DFQATT, CDR2 SNEGSKA (reference sequence).

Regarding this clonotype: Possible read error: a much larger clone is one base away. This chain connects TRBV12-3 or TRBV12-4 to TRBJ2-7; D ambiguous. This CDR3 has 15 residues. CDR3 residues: CVSTEGLLSSYEQYF. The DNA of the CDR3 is TGTGTCAGCACCGAAGGGCTTCTCAGCTCCTACGAGCAGTACTTC.

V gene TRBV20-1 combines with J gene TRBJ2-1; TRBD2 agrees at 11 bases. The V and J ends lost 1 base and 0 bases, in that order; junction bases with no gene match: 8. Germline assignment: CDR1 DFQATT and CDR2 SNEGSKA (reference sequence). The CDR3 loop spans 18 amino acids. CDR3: CSARASGGSLSSYNEQFF. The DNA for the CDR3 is TGCAGTGCTAGAGCTAGCGGGGGGTCCCTAAGCTCCTACAATGAGCAGTTCTTC.

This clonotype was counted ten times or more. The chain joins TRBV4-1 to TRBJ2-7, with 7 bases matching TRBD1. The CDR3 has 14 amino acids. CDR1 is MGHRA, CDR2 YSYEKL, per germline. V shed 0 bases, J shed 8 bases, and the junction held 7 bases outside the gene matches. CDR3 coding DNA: TGCGCCAGCAGCCAAGAAGAGGGGGCTGCGAAGCAGTACTTC. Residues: CASSQEEGAAKQYF.

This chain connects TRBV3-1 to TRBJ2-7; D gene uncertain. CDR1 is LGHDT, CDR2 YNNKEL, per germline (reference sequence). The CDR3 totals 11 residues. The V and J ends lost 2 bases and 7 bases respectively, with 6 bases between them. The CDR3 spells CASSQTEEQYF. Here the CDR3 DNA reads TGTGCCAGCAGCCAAACCGAGGAGCAGTACTTC.

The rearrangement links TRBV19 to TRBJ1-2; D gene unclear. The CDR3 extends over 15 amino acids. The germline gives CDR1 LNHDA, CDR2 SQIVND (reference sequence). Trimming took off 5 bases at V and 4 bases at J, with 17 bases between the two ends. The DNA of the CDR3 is TGTGCCAGTAGTTCCATCGACCGCCCTGGCTATGGCTACACCTTC. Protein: CASSSIDRPGYGYTF.

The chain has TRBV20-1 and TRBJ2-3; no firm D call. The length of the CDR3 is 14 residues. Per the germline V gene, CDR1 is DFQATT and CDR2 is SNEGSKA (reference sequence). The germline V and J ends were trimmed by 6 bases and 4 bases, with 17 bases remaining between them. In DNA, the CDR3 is TGCAGTGCCTCCTTGAGAGCCCACGCAGATACGCAGTATTTT. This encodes CSASLRAHADTQYF.

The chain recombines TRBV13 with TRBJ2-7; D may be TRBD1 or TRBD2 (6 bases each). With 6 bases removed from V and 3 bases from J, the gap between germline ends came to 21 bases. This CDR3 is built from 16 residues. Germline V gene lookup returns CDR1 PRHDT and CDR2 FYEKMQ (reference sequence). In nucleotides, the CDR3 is TGTGCCAGCAGTAGTCAGGGGCTAGCGCTCGACTACGAGCAGTACTTC. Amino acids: CASSSQGLALDYEQYF.

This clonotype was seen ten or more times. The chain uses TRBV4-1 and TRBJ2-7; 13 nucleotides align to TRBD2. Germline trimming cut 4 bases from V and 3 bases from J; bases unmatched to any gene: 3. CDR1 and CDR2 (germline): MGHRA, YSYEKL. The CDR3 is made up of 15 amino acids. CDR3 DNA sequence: TGCGCCAGCAGCCCCCGGACTAGCGGGAGCTACGAGCAGTACTTC. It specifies CASSPRTSGSYEQYF.

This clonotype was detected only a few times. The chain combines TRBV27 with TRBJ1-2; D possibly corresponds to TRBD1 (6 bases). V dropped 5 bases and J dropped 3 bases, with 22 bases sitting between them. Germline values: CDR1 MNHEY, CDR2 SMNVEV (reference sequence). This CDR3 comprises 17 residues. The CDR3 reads CASSLQGDTRAHYGYTF. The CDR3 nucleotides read TGTGCCAGCAGTCTCCAAGGGGACACCCGGGCTCACTATGGCTACACCTTC.